Listed below are T cell receptor beta chains from one sample, sequenced in a study of blood T cell repertoires in COVID-19. Profiling relied on immunoSEQ multiplex PCR, and the TCRdb table lists in-frame clones only, not all of them. The sample holds about 250,000 clones, less than 90% seen once. The source material was PBMCs or T cells enriched from blood (not recorded which). The origin of the receptors is a woman in her 50s who had recovered from COVID-19. Both conserved end residues are part of each CDR3. The order of the fields is V gene, J gene, clone size, D gene, CDR3 protein, CDR3 DNA. The D gene is left open where the match is weak. For some rows the clone size is stated as once, few or many, or as a class when expanded; others skip it.

v_gene: TRBV5-5; j_gene: TRBJ1-1; abundance: .; d_gene: .; CDR3aa: CASSHHPPGQVTEAFF; CDR3nt: TGTGCCAGCAGCCATCATCCACCGGGACAAGTCACTGAAGCTTTCTTT
v_gene: TRBV11-3; j_gene: TRBJ2-3; abundance: .; d_gene: .; CDR3aa: CASSARGDTQYF; CDR3nt: TGTGCCAGCAGCGCGCGTGGAGATACGCAGTATTTT
v_gene: TRBV11-3; j_gene: TRBJ2-1; abundance: .; d_gene: TRBD1; CDR3aa: CASSLAGTGNYNEQFF; CDR3nt: TGTGCCAGCAGCTTAGCCGGGACAGGAAACTACAATGAGCAGTTCTTC
v_gene: TRBV6-5; j_gene: TRBJ1-3; abundance: .; d_gene: .; CDR3aa: CASRVTDSSGNTIYF; CDR3nt: TGTGCCAGCAGGGTGACAGACAGCTCTGGAAACACCATATATTTT
v_gene: TRBV3-1/TRBV3-2; j_gene: TRBJ2-2; abundance: .; d_gene: TRBD2; CDR3aa: CASLQGTGGAGELFF; CDR3nt: TGTGCCAGCCTCCAAGGAACGGGAGGGGCCGGGGAGCTGTTTTTT
v_gene: TRBV7-8; j_gene: TRBJ2-3; abundance: .; d_gene: .; CDR3aa: CASSLLEGADTQYF; CDR3nt: TGTGCCAGCAGCTTATTAGAGGGTGCAGATACGCAGTATTTT
v_gene: TRBV7-9; j_gene: TRBJ2-6; abundance: .; d_gene: .; CDR3aa: CAAGLGLRTGANVLTF; CDR3nt: TGTGCCGCGGGGCTTGGACTCAGAACCGGGGCCAACGTCCTGACTTTC
v_gene: TRBV5-8; j_gene: TRBJ2-7; abundance: .; d_gene: .; CDR3aa: CASSFTGPYEQYF; CDR3nt: TGTGCCAGCAGCTTCACAGGGCCCTACGAGCAGTACTTC
v_gene: TRBV18; j_gene: TRBJ1-1; abundance: .; d_gene: TRBD1; CDR3aa: CASSTEGASNTEAFF; CDR3nt: TGTGCCAGCTCTACGGAGGGGGCATCGAACACTGAAGCTTTCTTT
v_gene: TRBV28; j_gene: TRBJ1-1; abundance: .; d_gene: .; CDR3aa: CASSLGGGGTEAFF; CDR3nt: TGTGCCAGCAGTCTCGGGGGCGGGGGCACTGAAGCTTTCTTT
v_gene: TRBV30; j_gene: TRBJ2-3; abundance: .; d_gene: .; CDR3aa: CAWSDLTDTQYF; CDR3nt: TGTGCCTGGAGCGACTTAACAGATACGCAGTATTTT
v_gene: TRBV4-1; j_gene: TRBJ1-6; abundance: .; d_gene: .; CDR3aa: CASSQVPGQLNSPLHF; CDR3nt: TGCGCCAGCAGCCAAGTGCCGGGACAACTAAATTCACCCCTCCACTTT
v_gene: TRBV12-3/TRBV12-4; j_gene: TRBJ1-2; abundance: .; d_gene: TRBD1; CDR3aa: CASRQGQDGYTF; CDR3nt: TGTGCCAGCAGACAGGGGCAGGATGGCTACACCTTC
v_gene: TRBV15; j_gene: TRBJ2-3; abundance: .; d_gene: .; CDR3aa: CATSRDEAGEQYF; CDR3nt: TGTGCCACCAGCAGAGATGAGGCAGGGGAGCAGTATTTT
v_gene: TRBV9; j_gene: TRBJ1-3; abundance: .; d_gene: .; CDR3aa: CASSVGLGAAGNTIYF; CDR3nt: TGTGCCAGCAGCGTAGGCCTGGGGGCGGCTGGAAACACCATATATTTT
v_gene: TRBV7-3; j_gene: TRBJ2-1; abundance: .; d_gene: TRBD2; CDR3aa: CASSLRAGLVNEQFF; CDR3nt: TGTGCCAGCAGCTTAAGGGCCGGACTAGTAAATGAGCAGTTCTTC
v_gene: TRBV5-1; j_gene: TRBJ2-7; abundance: .; d_gene: .; CDR3aa: CASSLMPGTPYEQYF; CDR3nt: TGCGCCAGCAGCTTGATGCCAGGGACACCCTACGAGCAGTACTTC
v_gene: TRBV7-2; j_gene: TRBJ2-2; abundance: .; d_gene: TRBD2; CDR3aa: CASSLAEIPGLGTGELFF; CDR3nt: TGTGCCAGCAGCTTAGCGGAAATTCCGGGACTAGGCACCGGGGAGCTGTTTTTT
v_gene: TRBV29-1; j_gene: TRBJ1-1; abundance: .; d_gene: TRBD1; CDR3aa: CSAGDSPTEAFF; CDR3nt: TGCAGCGCGGGGGACAGCCCCACTGAAGCTTTCTTT
v_gene: TRBV3-1/TRBV3-2; j_gene: TRBJ1-1; abundance: .; d_gene: TRBD1; CDR3aa: CASTRQGNTEAFF; CDR3nt: TGTGCCAGCACAAGACAGGGGAACACTGAAGCTTTCTTT
v_gene: TRBV6-5; j_gene: TRBJ2-7; abundance: .; d_gene: .; CDR3aa: CASSTPGGATYEQYF; CDR3nt: TGTGCCAGCAGTACCCCGGGGGGCGCTACCTACGAGCAGTACTTC
v_gene: TRBV5-1; j_gene: TRBJ1-4; abundance: .; d_gene: TRBD1; CDR3aa: CASSSDRGGEKLFF; CDR3nt: TGCGCCAGCAGCTCCGACAGGGGAGGCGAAAAACTGTTTTTT
v_gene: TRBV6-1; j_gene: TRBJ2-5; abundance: .; d_gene: TRBD2; CDR3aa: CASSEARKASGSFYQETQYF; CDR3nt: TGTGCCAGCAGTGAAGCGCGGAAGGCTAGCGGGAGTTTTTACCAAGAGACCCAGTACTTC
v_gene: TRBV7-9; j_gene: TRBJ2-7; abundance: .; d_gene: TRBD1; CDR3aa: CASSSTGRSYEQYF; CDR3nt: TGTGCCAGCAGCTCGACAGGGCGATCCTACGAGCAGTACTTC
v_gene: TRBV7-9; j_gene: TRBJ2-3; abundance: once; d_gene: TRBD2; CDR3aa: CASSLALTREGTDTQYF; CDR3nt: TGTGCCAGCAGCTTAGCGCTAACGCGGGAGGGCACAGATACGCAGTATTTT
v_gene: TRBV7-2; j_gene: TRBJ2-1; abundance: .; d_gene: .; CDR3aa: CASSPQDRHLNEQFF; CDR3nt: TGTGCCAGCAGCCCCCAGGACAGACACCTTAATGAGCAGTTCTTC
v_gene: TRBV19; j_gene: TRBJ1-2; abundance: few; d_gene: TRBD1; CDR3aa: CASSLRDRGYAGYTF; CDR3nt: TGTGCCAGTAGTCTCCGGGACAGGGGGTACGCTGGCTACACCTTC
v_gene: TRBV2; j_gene: TRBJ1-5; abundance: .; d_gene: .; CDR3aa: CASSGTVNQPQHF; CDR3nt: TGTGCCAGCAGTGGGACAGTCAATCAGCCCCAGCATTTT
v_gene: TRBV7-2; j_gene: TRBJ1-3; abundance: .; d_gene: TRBD1; CDR3aa: CASSIQTGPGYF; CDR3nt: TGTGCCAGCAGCATCCAGACAGGGCCTGGATATTTT
v_gene: TRBV18; j_gene: TRBJ1-2; abundance: .; d_gene: .; CDR3aa: CASSPNTGVNYGYTF; CDR3nt: TGTGCCAGCTCACCAAACACCGGGGTTAACTATGGCTACACCTTC
v_gene: TRBV28; j_gene: TRBJ2-3; abundance: .; d_gene: .; CDR3aa: CASSQSTDTQYF; CDR3nt: TGTGCCAGCAGTCAAAGCACAGATACGCAGTATTTT
v_gene: TRBV7-9; j_gene: TRBJ2-3; abundance: .; d_gene: .; CDR3aa: CASSLGLSTDTQYF; CDR3nt: TGTGCCAGCAGCTTAGGACTATCCACAGATACGCAGTATTTT
v_gene: TRBV28; j_gene: TRBJ1-1; abundance: .; d_gene: .; CDR3aa: CASIKQVNTEAFF; CDR3nt: TGTGCCAGCATTAAACAGGTGAACACTGAAGCTTTCTTT
v_gene: TRBV5-4; j_gene: TRBJ2-1; abundance: .; d_gene: .; CDR3aa: CASSLGGQGLNNEQFF; CDR3nt: TGTGCCAGCAGCTTGGGGGGGCAGGGTCTTAACAATGAGCAGTTCTTC
v_gene: TRBV27; j_gene: TRBJ1-2; abundance: .; d_gene: .; CDR3aa: CASSSKLSPYGYTF; CDR3nt: TGTGCCAGCAGTTCCAAACTGTCTCCCTATGGCTACACCTTC
v_gene: TRBV7-2; j_gene: TRBJ1-1; abundance: .; d_gene: .; CDR3aa: CASSLDRGETEAFF; CDR3nt: TGTGCCAGCAGCTTAGATCGGGGGGAGACTGAAGCTTTCTTT
v_gene: TRBV5-6; j_gene: TRBJ1-1; abundance: .; d_gene: .; CDR3aa: CASSGQLNTEAFF; CDR3nt: TGTGCCAGCAGCGGACAGCTGAACACTGAAGCTTTCTTT
v_gene: TRBV7-3; j_gene: TRBJ1-5; abundance: once; d_gene: .; CDR3aa: CASSLIGGGNQPQHF; CDR3nt: TGTGCCAGCAGCTTAATAGGGGGGGGCAATCAGCCCCAGCATTTT
v_gene: TRBV18; j_gene: TRBJ1-1; abundance: .; d_gene: .; CDR3aa: CASSPRERNTEAFF; CDR3nt: TGTGCCAGCTCACCAAGGGAGAGGAACACTGAAGCTTTCTTT
v_gene: TRBV7-2; j_gene: TRBJ2-7; abundance: .; d_gene: TRBD2; CDR3aa: CASSLVGGRAYEQYF; CDR3nt: TGTGCCAGCAGCTTAGTGGGCGGGAGGGCCTACGAGCAGTACTTC
v_gene: TRBV28; j_gene: TRBJ2-1; abundance: .; d_gene: TRBD2; CDR3aa: CASSSVSGRHPIYNEQFF; CDR3nt: TGTGCCAGCAGTTCCGTTAGCGGGAGGCATCCTATATACAATGAGCAGTTCTTC
v_gene: TRBV28; j_gene: TRBJ2-7; abundance: once; d_gene: TRBD2; CDR3aa: CASDTWRELSYEQYF; CDR3nt: TGTGCCAGCGATACCTGGCGGGAGCTGTCCTACGAGCAGTACTTC